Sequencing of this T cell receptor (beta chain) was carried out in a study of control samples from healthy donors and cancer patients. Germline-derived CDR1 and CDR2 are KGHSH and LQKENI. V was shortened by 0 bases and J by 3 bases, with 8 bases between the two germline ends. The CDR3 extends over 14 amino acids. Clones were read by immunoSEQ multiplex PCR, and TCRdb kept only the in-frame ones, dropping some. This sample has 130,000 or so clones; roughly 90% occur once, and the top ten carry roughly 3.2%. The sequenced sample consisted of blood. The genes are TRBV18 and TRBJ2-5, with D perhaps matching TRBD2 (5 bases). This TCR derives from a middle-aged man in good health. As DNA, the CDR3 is TGTGCCAGCTCACCACCAAACGGGAAAGAGACCCAGTACTTC. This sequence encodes CASSPPNGKETQYF.